This T cell receptor (beta chain) appears in the sequencing data of a study of blood T cell repertoires in COVID-19. Study-wide context: Samples came from the United States, Italy and Spain, spanning acute and convalescent COVID-19. PBMCs, B-cell-depleted T cells, or T cells provided the cDNA or gDNA that made up the material.

In the study's own analysis: The authors estimated nucleated cell counts from reference gene primer amplification. The data were produced by immunoSEQ multiplex PCR, yet TCRdb's version contains in-frame clones alone and is incomplete. Clone size and V and J calls were adopted from that table, with D and trimming inferred from the DNA. The sample has approximately 93,000 clones, over 70% seen once. Trimming took off 8 bases at V and 0 bases at J, with 9 bases between the two ends. Germline assignment: CDR1 SQVTM and CDR2 ANQGSEA. This CDR3 has 12 amino acids. This receptor was identified in an elderly woman with acute or convalescent COVID-19. This sequence joins TRBV29-1 and TRBJ2-3; D ambiguous. Material: peripheral blood. This chain's CDR3 is CSTTPSTDTQYF. CDR3 sequence (DNA): TGCAGCACAACACCCAGCACAGATACGCAGTATTTT.